This TCR beta chain was recorded in a study of beta chain features in type 1 diabetes. The V end lost 5 bases, the J end lost 5 bases, and 9 bases lay between the germline ends. Germline CDR1 is MNHEY and CDR2 is SVGAGI. The CDR3 is 13 residues long. Reverse transcribing all isolated RNA meant expressed TCRB transcripts were sequenced. The table came from immunoSEQ multiplex PCR; TCRdb's copy has only in-frame clones and leaves some out. Here the sample spans hundreds of thousands of clones, over 25% being singletons. This clone was observed a handful of times. J is TRBJ2-2 and V is TRBV6-5; D is undetermined. The sequence was collected from a man younger than 30 in good health. Sample: naive CD4+ T cells from blood. As DNA, the CDR3 is TGTGCCAGCAGTCCCGCGCAGACCGGGGAGCTGTTTTTT. It translates to CASSPAQTGELFF.